The sequence of this T cell receptor (beta chain) was determined in a study of blood T cell repertoires in COVID-19. Measured with immunoSEQ multiplex PCR; TCRdb has only the in-frame clones, and not every one. Found here are 90,000 to 150,000 clones, 82% of them singletons; the top ten hold 12%. Between the trimmed V and J ends, which lost 8 bases and 2 bases, there was a span of 16 bases. Germline V gives CDR1 MNHEY, CDR2 SMNVEV (reference sequence). The length of the CDR3 is 15 residues. The chain joins TRBV27 to TRBJ1-3, with D perhaps matching TRBD1 (5 bases). This TCR was recovered from a human donor in a cohort sampled during active COVID-19. The sample taken for sequencing was peripheral blood. CDR3 DNA sequence: TGTGCCAGCGCGCGGGATGGGGCCGCTGGAAACACCATATATTTT. Residues: CASARDGAAGNTIYF.